The entry that follows covers one TCR beta chain sequence. Here immunoSEQ multiplex PCR was the method, and the copy in TCRdb shows in-frame clones only, minus some. The repertoire consists of about 140,000 clones, with about 80% occurring once and the leading ten covering 1.5% to 2%. The length of the CDR3 is 11 residues. Germline assignment: CDR1 LGHNA and CDR2 YNFKEQ. V lost 3 bases, J lost 4 bases, and 4 bases lay in between. Researchers sorted participants into cohorts using their self-reported clinical history. Someone with COVID-19 had been met by exposed participants within 2 weeks before study entry. These data belong to a study of blood T cell repertoires in COVID-19. The wider study: Both acute and convalescent COVID-19 samples were obtained from the United States, Italy and Spain.

The sequenced sample was PBMCs or T cells enriched from blood (not recorded which). The chain joins TRBV4-2 to TRBJ2-7, with D unclear. The source is a woman between 18 and 29 years old who had been exposed to COVID-19. The CDR3 sequence is CASSHLYEQYF. CDR3 nucleotide sequence: TGTGCCAGCAGCCACTTATACGAGCAGTACTTC.